This entry lists 10 T cell receptor beta chains sequenced from one sample in a study of blood T cell repertoires in COVID-19 (dated by TCRdb to 2018 to 2020). Libraries came from the immunoSEQ multiplex PCR assay. Entries here come from immuneACCESS through TCRdb and include only in-frame sequences with V and J called. Some clones fail to appear in such tables; in the studies checked, an unresolved V gene covers under half of the shortfall, and the cause of the remainder is unknown. Present in this sample are 350,000 to 400,000 clones, roughly 90% of which were seen just once. About 2.9% of the sample comes from the top ten. The specimen sequenced was peripheral blood. The receptors were sampled from a woman aged 30 to 39 with COVID-19, enrolled during active disease.

V is TRBV21-1 and J is TRBJ2-1; TRBD2, as called in the table, went unchecked against the DNA. TRBV21-1 is designated a pseudogene. The CDR3 contains 16 residues. The CDR3 DNA reads TGTGCCAGCAGCGCCTTAACTAGAAGCTCCTACAATGAGCAGTTCTTC. Translation gives CASSALTRSSYNEQFF.

The rearrangement joins TRBV28 to TRBJ2-1; 14 bases agree with TRBD2. The CDR3 totals 15 residues. Trimming removed 6 bases from V and 7 bases from J; junction bases left unmatched: 5. Looked up from germline, CDR1 is MDHEN and CDR2 is SYDVKM. CDR3 nucleotides: TGTGCCAGCAGCCCCGGACTAGCGGGGGGTAATGAGCAGTTCTTC. It specifies CASSPGLAGGNEQFF.

This rearrangement joins TRBV13 to TRBJ2-3; D is perhaps TRBD2 (6 bases). The CDR3 spans 16 residues. V shed 5 bases and J shed 4 bases, with 19 bases lying between them. Looked up from germline, CDR1 is PRHDT and CDR2 is FYEKMQ (reference sequence). The CDR3 protein is CASSPRARGGPDTQYF. CDR3 bases: TGTGCCAGCAGCCCCCGGGCGAGGGGAGGTCCAGATACGCAGTATTTT.

The V and J genes are TRBV7-2 and TRBJ2-5, with TRBD1 matching over 8 bases. After removal of 5 bases from V and 5 bases from J, the junction contained 13 bases not matched to a gene. The length of the CDR3 is 16 residues. Germline V gene sequence: CDR1 SGHTA, CDR2 FQGNSA. CDR3 loop: CASSLFSGGDEETQYF. CDR3 DNA sequence: TGTGCCAGCAGCCTATTCTCAGGGGGCGATGAGGAGACCCAGTACTTC.

This chain links TRBV9 with TRBJ1-1; D unresolved. Trimming removed 3 bases from V and 1 base from J, with 13 bases in between. Germline V gene data show CDR1 as SGDLS and CDR2 as YYNGEE. The CDR3 extends over 15 amino acids. This CDR3 is CASSGPGVPNTEAFF. CDR3 bases: TGTGCCAGCAGCGGGCCCGGGGTGCCGAACACTGAAGCTTTCTTT.

The V gene is TRBV7-6, the J gene TRBJ2-1, with 12 bases lining up with TRBD2. The CDR3 is 15 residues long. Germline assignment: CDR1 SGHVS and CDR2 FNYEAQ. Trimming cost V 3 bases and J 4 bases; bases outside gene matches: 1. The CDR3 protein is CASSLTSGGYNEQFF. The DNA of the CDR3 is TGTGCCAGCAGCTTGACTAGCGGGGGATACAATGAGCAGTTCTTC.

This clone was seen just once. The V gene is TRBV13, the J gene TRBJ2-4; D perhaps matches TRBD1 (6 bases). The germline V and J ends were trimmed by 5 bases and 8 bases, with 10 bases remaining between them. CDR3 length equals 12 residues. Germline CDR1 PRHDT, CDR2 FYEKMQ (reference sequence). The CDR3 bases are TGTGCCAGCAGCCAGGGGAGTGACATTCAGTACTTC. Encoded protein: CASSQGSDIQYF.

This clone was picked up a small number of times. This chain connects TRBV4-3 to TRBJ2-7, with 8 nucleotides matching TRBD1. V gave up 4 bases and J gave up 6 bases; unmatched junction bases: 11. Germline V gene sequence: CDR1 LGHNA, CDR2 YSLEER. The CDR3 runs 15 residues. CDR3 loop: CASSPQGAFTTEQYF. The CDR3 nucleotides read TGCGCCAGCAGCCCCCAGGGGGCTTTCACAACCGAGCAGTACTTC.

In its sample, this clone was seen a few times. The chain employs TRBV6-1 and TRBJ1-1; perhaps TRBD1 as D (5 bases). The CDR3 runs 13 residues. Germline V gene lookup returns CDR1 MNHNS and CDR2 SASEGT. Trimming shortened V by 2 bases and J by 1 base, and 5 bases separated the two germline ends. The CDR3 DNA reads TGTGCCAGCAGTGAACAGGGGAACACTGAAGCTTTCTTT. It specifies CASSEQGNTEAFF.

This chain connects TRBV6-5 to TRBJ2-4; possible D gene TRBD1, 6 bases. The V and J ends lost 0 bases and 9 bases respectively, with 12 bases between them. Germline V gene sequence: CDR1 MNHEY, CDR2 SVGAGI. CDR3 length: 14 amino acids. DNA for the CDR3: TGTGCCAGCAGTTACTCGGTTACAGGGCCCATTCAGTACTTC. The encoded protein is CASSYSVTGPIQYF.